A single sample is the source of the 28 T cell receptor beta chains below, sequenced in a study of T-cell memory formation after mild COVID-19. TCRdb recomputed calls from the 5' RACE reads with MiXCR, one row per CDR3 protein. The sample includes about 250,000 distinct CDR3 sequences, around 17% of them seen just once. The sequenced sample consisted of PBMCs or a T cell subset sorted from them (not recorded which). The receptor source for this set is a man younger than 35 who had mild COVID-19 (a few samples of this study predate the infection). Cell type and time point are not known.

This clonotype was observed a handful of times. This rearrangement joins TRBV7-9 to TRBJ1-6; D not certain. This CDR3 spans 13 amino acids. The V end was cut by 4 bases, the J end by 5 bases, with 6 bases between. Germline CDR1 and CDR2: SEHNR and FQNEAQ (reference sequence). The CDR3 loop reads CASSSFNNSPLHF. As DNA, the CDR3 is TGTGCCAGCAGCTCCTTTAATAATTCACCCCTCCACTTT. The variable domain in full, completed from reference TRBV7-9 and TRBJ1-6, reads DTGVSQNPRHKITKRGQNVTFRCDPISEHNRLYWYRQTLGQGPEFLTYFQNEAQLEKSRLLSDRFSAERPKGSFSTLEIQRTEQGDSAMYLCASSSFNNSPLHFGNGTRLTVT.

This chain joins TRBV4-1 and TRBJ2-1; 13 nucleotides match TRBD2. Germline assignment: CDR1 MGHRA and CDR2 YSYEKL. Trimming removed 2 bases from V and 9 bases from J; junction bases left unmatched: 10. CDR3 length: 17 residues. This CDR3 reads CASSQPVTSGGPGEQFF. CDR3 DNA sequence: TGCGCCAGCAGCCAACCCGTGACTAGCGGGGGGCCCGGTGAGCAGTTCTTC.

This clonotype was picked up a small number of times. The chain combines TRBV11-2 with TRBJ1-1; D is possibly TRBD1 (5 bases). From germline, CDR1 is SGHAT and CDR2 FQNNGV. This CDR3 spans 14 amino acids. Trimming cost V 5 bases and J 3 bases, with 13 bases left between them. The CDR3 coding sequence is TGTGCCAGCAGCGAAGGGGTTCCGGACACTGAAGCTTTCTTT. Residues: CASSEGVPDTEAFF.

The chain combines TRBV11-2 with TRBJ2-7; D gene ambiguous. V was clipped by 2 bases and J by 4 bases, with 9 bases between them. The germline V gene has CDR1 SGHAT and CDR2 FQNNGV. CDR3 length equals 13 residues. The CDR3 protein is CASSLSDGYEQYF. CDR3 DNA: TGTGCCAGCAGCTTATCGGACGGGTACGAGCAGTACTTC.

This clonotype came up many times. The gene calls are TRBV5-1 and TRBJ2-2; 10 nucleotides align to TRBD1. V was pared by 3 bases and J by 3 bases, with 2 bases of the junction left unmatched. The CDR3 is 15 residues long. Germline CDR1 reads SGHRS; CDR2 reads YFSETQ. CDR3 sequence reads: CASSSGQGYTGELFF. The CDR3 DNA sequence: TGCGCCAGCAGCTCGGGACAGGGGTACACCGGGGAGCTGTTTTTT. The variable domain in full, completed from reference TRBV5-1 and TRBJ2-2, reads KAGVTQTPRYLIKTRGQQVTLSCSPISGHRSVSWYQQTPGQGLQFLFEYFSETQRNKGNFPGRFSGRQFSNSRSEMNVSTLELGDSALYLCASSSGQGYTGELFFGEGSRLTVL.

This clonotype has only a few counts. The chain carries TRBV10-3 and TRBJ1-4; 10 nucleotides line up with TRBD1. Trimming cost V 10 bases and J 0 bases; bases outside gene matches: 2. The germline gives CDR1 ENHRY, CDR2 SYGVKD. The CDR3 has 14 residues. DNA of the CDR3: TGTGCCAGCGGACAGGGGGCAACTAATGAAAAACTGTTTTTT. Its protein is CASGQGATNEKLFF.

J is TRBJ2-1 and V is TRBV6-1; D ambiguous. With 7 bases removed from V and 7 bases from J, the gap between germline ends came to 8 bases. CDR1 is MNHNS and CDR2 is SASEGT in the germline V gene. The CDR3 spans 11 residues. The CDR3 protein is CASIHGNEQFF. CDR3 coding DNA: TGTGCCAGCATTCATGGGAATGAGCAGTTCTTC.

In this sample, this clonotype turned up a few times. In DNA form, the CDR3 reads TGCGCCAGCAGCCAAGAACGGGACATTAACTACGAGCAGTACTTC. This sequence encodes CASSQERDINYEQYF. The gene calls are TRBV4-3 and TRBJ2-7; tentatively, D is TRBD1 (6 bases). Looked up from germline, CDR1 is LGHNA and CDR2 is YSLEER. The germline V and J ends were trimmed by 0 bases and 3 bases, with 12 bases remaining between them. The CDR3 consists of 15 residues.

This clonotype was found many times. The chain is built from TRBV6-6 and TRBJ2-5, with D hard to call. CDR3 length equals 12 residues. Trimming removed 5 bases at V and 5 bases at J, with 9 bases between. Per the germline V gene, CDR1 is MNHNY and CDR2 is SVGAGI (reference sequence). The CDR3 DNA reads as TGTGCCAGCAGTAGGACCATCGAGACCCAGTACTTC. Protein sequence: CASSRTIETQYF.

V gene TRBV7-8 combines with J gene TRBJ2-4; 8 bases line up with TRBD1. J gave up 6 bases and V 1 base, and 8 bases lay outside the gene matches. CDR1 and CDR2 (germline): SGHVS, FQNEAQ. CDR3 size: 16 residues. Written as DNA, the CDR3 is TGTGCCAGCAGCTTAGAGGGCAGGGGGCTTTCAAACATTCAGTACTTC. It translates to CASSLEGRGLSNIQYF.

This clonotype was observed a few times. The chain links TRBV19 to TRBJ1-5; D unresolved. The CDR3 is made up of 15 amino acids. The germline V and J ends were trimmed by 3 bases and 0 bases, with 9 bases remaining between them. Germline lookup yields CDR1 LNHDA and CDR2 SQIVND (reference sequence). The CDR3 loop reads CASSMDGYSNQPQHF. As DNA, the CDR3 is TGTGCCAGTAGTATGGACGGTTATAGCAATCAGCCCCAGCATTTT.

The rearrangement joins TRBV2 to TRBJ1-1, with D uncertain. This CDR3 has 11 amino acids. Trimming removed 7 bases at V and 2 bases at J, with 5 bases between. CDR1 SNHLY and CDR2 FYNNEI come from the germline V gene. CDR3 DNA sequence: TGTGCCAGCAACAGTAACACTGAAGCTTTCTTT. Translating it yields CASNSNTEAFF.

This sequence joins TRBV4-3 and TRBJ1-2; TRBD1 matches at 7 bases. The germline gives CDR1 LGHNA, CDR2 YSLEER. The V gene end was trimmed by 4 bases and the J gene end by 8 bases; junction bases not matched to a gene: 7. The CDR3 is 13 amino acids. The CDR3, as DNA: TGCGCCAGCAGCCCCAGGGGGGGGCGCGGCTACACCTTC. Encoded protein: CASSPRGGRGYTF.

The chain carries TRBV5-1 and TRBJ1-2; no clear D gene. The germline V gene has CDR1 SGHRS and CDR2 YFSETQ. CDR3 length: 14 residues. Trimming stripped 0 bases from V and 8 bases from J, with 14 bases between. CDR3 nucleotides: TGCGCCAGCAGCTTGGCCCCCCCGGCGGAGGGCTACACCTTC. Amino acids: CASSLAPPAEGYTF.

The chain employs TRBV18 and TRBJ2-7, with 10 bases matching TRBD1. CDR1 and CDR2 (germline): KGHSH, LQKENI. The V segment lost 6 bases and the J segment 3 bases; nucleotides outside the gene matches: 8. The CDR3 extends over 15 amino acids. The CDR3 loop reads CASSITGQGFYEQYF. The CDR3 DNA follows: TGTGCCAGCTCTATTACGGGACAGGGGTTCTACGAGCAGTACTTC.

This clonotype was counted between two and nine times. The rearrangement uses TRBV7-2 and TRBJ2-1; 8 bases line up with TRBD2. The CDR3 consists of 15 residues. The germline CDR1 and CDR2 sequences are SGHTA and FQGNSA. With 1 base clipped from V and 12 bases from J, the junction kept 11 bases outside the gene matches. CDR3: CASSLVGSGEAAQFF. In DNA, the CDR3 is TGTGCCAGCAGCTTAGTAGGTAGCGGGGAGGCGGCGCAGTTCTTC.

The CDR3 reads CASSVSHRLDEQYV. CDR3 nucleotide sequence: TGTGCCAGCAGCGTATCCCATAGGCTTGACGAGCAGTACGTC. The rearrangement joins TRBV9 to TRBJ2-7; D unclear. The germline V and J ends were trimmed by 1 base and 5 bases, with 13 bases remaining between them. The CDR3 length is 14 residues. CDR1 and CDR2 from the germline V gene are SGDLS and YYNGEE.

This clonotype was recorded a few times. The V call is TRBV7-8, the J call TRBJ2-7; no firm D call. V was clipped by 5 bases and J by 3 bases, with 17 bases between them. The germline CDR1 and CDR2 sequences are SGHVS and FQNEAQ. The CDR3 has 15 residues. Here the CDR3 DNA reads TGTGCCAGCAGCCCCGGACCTAATGCCCGCTACGAGCAGTACGTC. Encoded protein: CASSPGPNARYEQYV.

At least ten counts were recorded for this clonotype. The V and J genes are TRBV7-9 and TRBJ1-3; D remains ambiguous. V lost 1 base and J 4 bases, leaving 5 bases between the germline ends. The CDR3 extends over 13 amino acids. Germline assignment: CDR1 SEHNR and CDR2 FQNEAQ (reference sequence). This CDR3 reads CASSLGHGNTIYF. Written as DNA, the CDR3 is TGTGCCAGCAGCTTAGGACACGGAAACACCATATATTTT.

Many counts were recorded for this clonotype. One end of the junction fails to match germline, which may point to a read error. The CDR3 coding sequence is TGTGCCAGCAGCCCTGGGAGGGACACTGAAGCTTTCTTT. The encoded protein is CASSPGRDTEAFF. V and J are TRBV5-1 and TRBJ1-1; the D is unclear. The CDR3 loop spans 13 amino acids. The germline gives CDR1 SGHRS, CDR2 YFSETQ.

This clonotype has a handful of counts. The rearrangement uses TRBV12-3 or TRBV12-4 and TRBJ1-5; TRBD1 matches at 8 bases. The CDR3 loop spans 13 amino acids. V shed 5 bases, J shed 6 bases, and the junction held 3 bases outside the gene matches. Here the CDR3 DNA reads TGTGCCAGCAGTCCAGGGGGCTTTCAGCCCCAGCATTTT. This encodes CASSPGGFQPQHF.

The rearrangement joins TRBV5-1 to TRBJ2-7; 7 bases line up with TRBD1. CDR3 length: 14 residues. Germline assignment: CDR1 SGHRS and CDR2 YFSETQ. J was trimmed by 5 bases and V by 4 bases; bases with no gene match: 9. CDR3 nucleotide sequence: TGCGCCAGCAGCCGAAGACAGGGTCATCACGAGCAGTACTTC. This codes for CASSRRQGHHEQYF.

The genes are TRBV5-1 and TRBJ2-3, with 7 bases matching TRBD2. Germline V gives CDR1 SGHRS, CDR2 YFSETQ. The CDR3 contains 15 residues. The V gene end was trimmed by 7 bases and the J gene end by 4 bases; junction bases not matched to a gene: 12. CDR3 nucleotides: TGCGCCAGCGGACCCGGGACTATTGTTGCAGATACGCAGTATTTT. Translating it yields CASGPGTIVADTQYF.

The chain is built from TRBV6-1 and TRBJ1-1; a weak D match, TRBD1 (5 bases). Germline V gene lookup returns CDR1 MNHNS and CDR2 SASEGT. CDR3 size: 12 residues. V dropped 8 bases and J dropped 2 bases, with 9 bases sitting between them. CDR3 bases: TGTGCCAGCCTGAGGGGCAACACTGAAGCTTTCTTT. It encodes CASLRGNTEAFF.

This clonotype was recorded a few times. The chain couples TRBV7-9 to TRBJ1-1; D not certain. The CDR3 has 12 residues. Germline CDR1 reads SEHNR; CDR2 reads FQNEAQ (reference sequence). Trimming took 6 bases from V and 5 from J, leaving 10 bases between them. CDR3 loop: CASSPRETEAFF. The DNA of the CDR3 is TGTGCCAGCAGTCCGCGGGAGACTGAAGCTTTCTTT.

This chain connects TRBV6-5 to TRBJ1-2, with a weak D call TRBD1 (5 bases). The CDR3 totals 14 residues. The germline CDR1 and CDR2 sequences are MNHEY and SVGAGI. With 0 bases removed from V and 5 bases from J, the gap between germline ends came to 10 bases. The CDR3 region has the DNA TGTGCCAGCAGTTACTCCGGGGGTGGATATGGCTACACCTTC. Residues: CASSYSGGGYGYTF.

This clonotype turned up a few times. The V call is TRBV19, the J call TRBJ1-1; D unresolved. The CDR3 totals 13 residues. Germline V gives CDR1 LNHDA, CDR2 SQIVND (reference sequence). V was shortened by 9 bases and J by 8 bases, with 19 bases between the two germline ends. CDR3 loop: CASRKFTRGEAFF. The CDR3 DNA follows: TGTGCCAGCAGAAAGTTTACCCGGGGAGAAGCTTTCTTT.

This chain joins TRBV6-5 and TRBJ1-4; possibly TRBD1 for D (5 bases). V lost 2 bases, J lost 8 bases, and 12 bases lay in between. The CDR3 has 14 residues. Germline-derived CDR1 and CDR2 are MNHEY and SVGAGI. Here the CDR3 reads CASSYGATGEKLFF. The CDR3 DNA reads TGTGCCAGCAGTTACGGGGCGACCGGAGAAAAACTGTTTTTT.